These 15 T cell receptor beta chains were all obtained from the same sample, sequenced in a study of CD8+CD57+ T cells in acquired aplastic anemia. TCR beta VDJ combinations and CDR3 sequences were profiled from genomic DNA. TCRdb itself ran the reads through MiXCR, one entry per CDR3 protein. The table has 250,000 to 300,000 distinct CDR3 sequences, 56% seen once. The sample comprised sorted CD4+, CD8+, or CD8+CD57+ T cells (not recorded which) from PBMCs. These receptor sequences come from a human donor with severe aplastic anemia or a healthy control (not recorded which).

The chain joins TRBV29-1 to TRBJ2-2; 8 bases align to TRBD1. CDR1 SQVTM and CDR2 ANQGSEA come from the germline V gene. J was trimmed by 4 bases and V by 5 bases; bases with no gene match: 6. The CDR3 runs 14 residues. The CDR3 region has the DNA TGCAGCGTTCCCCAGGGGGCGTCCACCGGGGAGCTGTTTTTT. This codes for CSVPQGASTGELFF.

V is TRBV2 and J is TRBJ1-2, with D unclear. The CDR3 sequence is 15 residues long. Germline-derived CDR1 and CDR2 are SNHLY and FYNNEI. Trimming took off 4 bases at V and 0 bases at J, with 12 bases between the two ends. DNA of the CDR3: TGTGCCAGCAGTGCCGACCCGACCTCTAACTATGGCTACACCTTC. Amino acid sequence: CASSADPTSNYGYTF.

This clonotype occurred many times. The chain links TRBV5-4 to TRBJ2-5; TRBD2 aligns across 10 bases. The ends lost 5 bases at V and 4 bases at J; junction bases unmatched: 11. CDR3 length: 16 amino acids. From germline, CDR1 is SGHNT and CDR2 YYREEE (reference sequence). The CDR3 loop is CASSRGGTSERETQYF. CDR3 in DNA: TGTGCCAGCAGTCGGGGGGGGACTAGCGAACGAGAGACCCAGTACTTC. Filled out from reference TRBV5-4 and TRBJ2-5, the complete variable domain reads ETGVTQSPTHLIKTRGQQVTLRCSSQSGHNTVSWYQQALGQGPQFIFQYYREEENGRGNFPPRFSGLQFPNYSSELNVNALELDDSALYLCASSRGGTSERETQYFGPGTRLLVL.

This clonotype was picked up many times. The chain links TRBV13 to TRBJ2-7, with 7 positions matching TRBD1. Germline loops: CDR1 PRHDT, CDR2 FYEKMQ (reference sequence). V shed 7 bases, J shed 5 bases, and the junction held 8 bases outside the gene matches. There are 13 residues in the CDR3. As DNA, the CDR3 is TGTGCCAGCATTCGCAGGGGGAAGGACGAGCAGTACTTC. Protein product: CASIRRGKDEQYF.

The chain joins TRBV6-6 to TRBJ1-2, with D maybe TRBD1 (6 bases). Germline V gene sequence: CDR1 MNHNY, CDR2 SVGAGI (reference sequence). There are 13 residues in the CDR3. V shed 5 bases and J shed 3 bases, with 10 bases lying between them. The CDR3 coding sequence is TGTGCCAGCAGTCCAGGGGAGTACTATGGCTACACCTTC. Translation: CASSPGEYYGYTF.

The chain has TRBV7-2 and TRBJ2-7; possible D gene TRBD2, 5 bases. V dropped 1 base and J dropped 0 bases, with 19 bases sitting between them. Germline V lookup: CDR1 SGHTA, CDR2 FQGNSA. This CDR3 is 18 amino acids long. The CDR3 sequence: CASSLGRRLHPNSYEQYF. In DNA form, the CDR3 reads TGTGCCAGCAGCTTAGGTCGTCGACTACACCCTAACTCCTACGAGCAGTACTTC.

This clonotype has a count of ten or more. The gene calls are TRBV5-1 and TRBJ2-7; 11 bases are a match to TRBD1. The V gene end was trimmed by 4 bases and the J gene end by 6 bases; junction bases not matched to a gene: 9. This CDR3 comprises 15 residues. Germline CDR1 SGHRS, CDR2 YFSETQ. This CDR3 reads CASSPEPGQGGEQYF. CDR3 in DNA: TGCGCCAGCAGCCCGGAGCCGGGACAGGGGGGCGAGCAGTACTTC.

This clonotype has a count of ten or more. The rearrangement uses TRBV29-1 and TRBJ2-1, with 10 nucleotides matching TRBD1. The CDR3 extends over 15 amino acids. Trimming removed 7 bases from V and 6 bases from J; junction bases left unmatched: 12. CDR1 and CDR2 from the germline V gene are SQVTM and ANQGSEA. CDR3 DNA: TGCAGCGCCCAACCCGGGACAGGGGTCTTCAATGAGCAGTTCTTC. Amino acids: CSAQPGTGVFNEQFF.

V and J are TRBV7-8 and TRBJ2-3; D not certain. Germline V gene data show CDR1 as SGHVS and CDR2 as FQNEAQ. Trimming left V 3 bases short and J 3 bases short, with 13 bases between. CDR3 length: 15 amino acids. The CDR3 spells CASSLRIGQTDTQYF. CDR3 nucleotides: TGTGCCAGCAGCTTGAGAATAGGTCAGACAGATACGCAGTATTTT.

The V and J genes are TRBV7-6 and TRBJ1-5; TRBD1 might be the D (6 bases). This CDR3 has 16 residues. Trimming removed 5 bases from V and 0 bases from J, with 14 bases in between. Germline V CDR1 and CDR2: SGHVS, FNYEAQ. CDR3 in DNA: TGTGCCAGCAGCGCCTTCAGGGGTGGTAGCAATCAGCCCCAGCATTTT. This codes for CASSAFRGGSNQPQHF.

Remarks on this clonotype: At one of its ends the junction is not consistent with the germline gene, which may arise from a read error. CDR3 amino acids: CAGSFSPSTDTQYF. The CDR3 coding sequence is TGTGCCGGCAGCTTTTCACCTAGCACAGATACGCAGTATTTT. This chain joins TRBV7-9 and TRBJ2-3; D gene ambiguous. CDR3 length: 14 residues. From germline, CDR1 is SEHNR and CDR2 FQNEAQ (reference sequence).

The V gene is TRBV29-1, the J gene TRBJ2-7, with a tentative D call TRBD1 (6 bases). The CDR3 totals 15 residues. In germline, CDR1 is SQVTM, CDR2 ANQGSEA. Trimming shortened V by 0 bases and J by 7 bases, and 19 bases separated the two germline ends. The DNA of the CDR3 is TGCAGCGTTGAAGATCGGGCCCAGGGGCCTGGGGAGCAGTACTTC. It is translated as CSVEDRAQGPGEQYF.

V gene TRBV6-5 combines with J gene TRBJ2-7; 9 nucleotides line up with TRBD1. Germline CDR1 is MNHEY and CDR2 is SVGAGI. The CDR3 runs to 15 residues. V was pared by 0 bases and J by 4 bases, with 4 bases of the junction left unmatched. The DNA for the CDR3 is TGTGCCAGCAGTTACTCTGGGACAGGGAAATACGAGCAGTACTTC. Its translation is CASSYSGTGKYEQYF.

This clonotype was counted between two and nine times. This chain connects TRBV20-1 to TRBJ2-7; D remains unclear. The CDR3 has 13 residues. CDR1 is DFQATT, CDR2 SNEGSKA, per germline (reference sequence). Trimming pared 0 bases from V and 0 bases from J, leaving 6 bases between. In DNA, the CDR3 is TGCAGTGCTAGAGATCGATACTCCTACGAGCAGTACTTC. Translation: CSARDRYSYEQYF.

The chain joins TRBV2 to TRBJ1-5; D is ambiguous. The CDR3 contains 14 residues. Trimming shortened V by 6 bases and J by 0 bases, and 9 bases separated the two germline ends. The germline V gene has CDR1 SNHLY and CDR2 FYNNEI. CDR3 sequence: CASSGSCSNQPQHF. CDR3 nucleotides: TGTGCCAGCAGCGGGAGCTGTAGCAATCAGCCCCAGCATTTT.